This T cell receptor (beta chain) was retrieved from a study of control samples from healthy donors and cancer patients. TCRdb keeps only in-frame clones here, not all; method: immunoSEQ multiplex PCR. The profile shows 200,000 or so clones, roughly 94% of them singletons. The germline gives CDR1 SGDLS, CDR2 YYNGEE. The CDR3 sequence is 15 residues long. Trimming took off 5 bases at V and 4 bases at J, with 15 bases between the two ends. Sequencing used blood. The genes are TRBV9 and TRBJ2-2; D may be TRBD1 or TRBD2 (5 bases each). The sequence came from a man in his fifties in good health. The CDR3 sequence: CASRAGTPSTGELFF. Written as DNA, the CDR3 is TGTGCCAGCAGGGCCGGGACCCCTAGCACCGGGGAGCTGTTTTTT.